This T cell receptor beta chain was documented in a study of blood T cell repertoires in COVID-19. Per the original methods: It was from reference gene primer amplification that nucleated cell counts were estimated. The data were produced by immunoSEQ multiplex PCR, yet TCRdb's version contains in-frame clones alone and is incomplete. V and J calls and clone size are copied from that table; D and trimming were computed from the DNA. The repertoire holds about 350,000 clones, over 75% seen once, with 5.3% in the top ten. V dropped 8 bases and J dropped 4; count of bases not matched to a gene: 4. The CDR3 consists of 13 residues. Germline V gives CDR1 SNHLY, CDR2 FYNNEI.

This receptor was taken from a woman aged 25-40 years who had recovered from COVID-19. The genes are TRBV2 and TRBJ2-5, with TRBD1 identical over 10 bases. The sample was PBMCs or T cells enriched from blood (not recorded which). The CDR3 loop reads CASPRDRGETQYF. CDR3 DNA: TGTGCCAGCCCTCGGGACAGGGGAGAGACCCAGTACTTC.